This TCR beta chain stems from a study of a mutant IDH1 vaccine in newly diagnosed glioma. Study-level information: Most patients had radiochemotherapy with temozolomide before enrollment; others had one alone.

The CDR3 is made up of 15 amino acids. The germline V gene has CDR1 KGHSH and CDR2 LQKENI. J gave up 4 bases and V 6 bases, and 10 bases lay outside the gene matches. The sample's time point: week 35, safety follow-up. Vaccination used 300 ug of mutant IDH1 20-mer peptide per dose, with topical imiquimod. Study observations and caveats: Most patients, 85% to 95%, showed vaccine-induced immune responses.

The assay was immunoSEQ multiplex PCR, and TCRdb's table has in-frame clones only and misses some. Altogether about 48,000 clones are present, roughly 80% being singletons, with the ten largest covering 6% to 8%. This clone has only one observation. The antigen remains unidentified. Sequenced material: PBMCs, taken from a glioma patient whose treatment included an IDH1 peptide vaccine. The sequence derives from a man aged 35 to 55 with glioma. The rearrangement uses TRBV18 and TRBJ1-2; 8 bases are shared with TRBD1. CDR3 region: CASSPPQGAGYGYTF. The CDR3 DNA reads TGTGCCAGCTCCCCCCCCCAGGGGGCTGGCTATGGCTACACCTTC.